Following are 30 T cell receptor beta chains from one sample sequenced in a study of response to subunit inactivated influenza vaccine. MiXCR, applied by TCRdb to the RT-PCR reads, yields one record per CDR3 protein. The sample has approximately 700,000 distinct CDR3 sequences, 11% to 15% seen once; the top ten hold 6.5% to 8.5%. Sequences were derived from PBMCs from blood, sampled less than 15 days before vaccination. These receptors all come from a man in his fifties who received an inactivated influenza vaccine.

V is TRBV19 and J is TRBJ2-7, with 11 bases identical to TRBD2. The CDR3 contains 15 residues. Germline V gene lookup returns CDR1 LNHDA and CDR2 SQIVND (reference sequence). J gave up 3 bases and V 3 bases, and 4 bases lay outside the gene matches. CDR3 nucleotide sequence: TGTGCCAGTAGTATGACTAGCGGGGCGAACTACGAGCAGTACTTC. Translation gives CASSMTSGANYEQYF.

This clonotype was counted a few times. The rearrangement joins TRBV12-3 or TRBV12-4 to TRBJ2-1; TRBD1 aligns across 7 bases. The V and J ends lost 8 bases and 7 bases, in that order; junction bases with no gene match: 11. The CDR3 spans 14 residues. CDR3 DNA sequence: TGTGCCAGCCGCTGGGGCGGCAGGGGGAATGAGCAGTTCTTC. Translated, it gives CASRWGGRGNEQFF.

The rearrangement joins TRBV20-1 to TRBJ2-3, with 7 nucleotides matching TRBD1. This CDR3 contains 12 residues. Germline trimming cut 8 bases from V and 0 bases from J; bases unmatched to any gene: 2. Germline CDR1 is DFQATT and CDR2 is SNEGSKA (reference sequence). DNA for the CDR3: TGCAGTCCGGGACAGAGCACAGATACGCAGTATTTT. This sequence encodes CSPGQSTDTQYF.

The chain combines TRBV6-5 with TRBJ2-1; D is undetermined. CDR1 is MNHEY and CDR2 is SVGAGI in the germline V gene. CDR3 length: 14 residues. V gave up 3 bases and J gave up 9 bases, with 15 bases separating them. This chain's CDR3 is CASSYFWGSGEQFF. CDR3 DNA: TGTGCCAGCAGTTATTTTTGGGGATCGGGTGAGCAGTTCTTC.

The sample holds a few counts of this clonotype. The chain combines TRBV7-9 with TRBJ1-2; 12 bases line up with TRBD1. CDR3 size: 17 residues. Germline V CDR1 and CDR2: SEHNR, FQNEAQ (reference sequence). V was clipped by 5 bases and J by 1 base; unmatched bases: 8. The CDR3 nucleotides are TGTGCCAGCAGCGAGGGGACAGGGGGCCGTGATAACTATGGCTACACCTTC. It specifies CASSEGTGGRDNYGYTF.

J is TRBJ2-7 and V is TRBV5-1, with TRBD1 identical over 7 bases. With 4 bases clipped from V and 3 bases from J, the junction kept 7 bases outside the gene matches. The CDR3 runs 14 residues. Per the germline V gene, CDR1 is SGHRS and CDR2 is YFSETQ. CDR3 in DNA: TGCGCCAGCAGCCCAGACAGGGCCTACTACGAGCAGTACTTC. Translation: CASSPDRAYYEQYF.

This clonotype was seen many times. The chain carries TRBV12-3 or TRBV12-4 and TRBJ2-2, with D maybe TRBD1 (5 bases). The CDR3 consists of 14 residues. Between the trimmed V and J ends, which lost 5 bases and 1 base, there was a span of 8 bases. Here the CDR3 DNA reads TGTGCCAGCAGTCAAACAGGGAACACCGGGGAGCTGTTTTTT. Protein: CASSQTGNTGELFF.

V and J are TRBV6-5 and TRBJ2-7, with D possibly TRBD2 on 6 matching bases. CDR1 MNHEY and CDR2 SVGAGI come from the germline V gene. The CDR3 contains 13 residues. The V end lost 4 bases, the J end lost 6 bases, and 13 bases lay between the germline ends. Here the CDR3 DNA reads TGTGCCAGCAGTTCGGGACTGGGCGCCGAGCAGTACTTC. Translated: CASSSGLGAEQYF.

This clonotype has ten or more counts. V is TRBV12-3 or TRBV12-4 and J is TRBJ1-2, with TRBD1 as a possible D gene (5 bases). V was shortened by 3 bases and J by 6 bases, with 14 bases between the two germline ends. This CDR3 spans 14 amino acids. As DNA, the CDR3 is TGTGCCAGCAGTTTTGGGGCAGGAGGGGATGGCTACACCTTC. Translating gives CASSFGAGGDGYTF.

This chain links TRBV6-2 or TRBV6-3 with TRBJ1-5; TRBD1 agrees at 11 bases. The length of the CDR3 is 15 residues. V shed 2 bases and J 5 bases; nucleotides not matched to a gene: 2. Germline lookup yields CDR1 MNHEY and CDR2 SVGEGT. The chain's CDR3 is CASSYRDRGYQPQHF. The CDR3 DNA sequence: TGTGCCAGCAGTTACCGGGACAGGGGGTATCAGCCCCAGCATTTT.

The CDR3 region is CASSLQLTETQYF. In nucleotides, the CDR3 is TGTGCCAGCAGCTTACAGTTAACAGAGACCCAGTACTTC. The chain carries TRBV5-4 and TRBJ2-5; D unresolved. Per germline, CDR1 SGHNT and CDR2 YYREEE (reference sequence). Deletions cut 2 bases from V and 4 bases from J, with 9 bases between. CDR3 length: 13 residues. The entire variable domain, with the rest obtained from reference TRBV5-4 and TRBJ2-5, is as follows: ETGVTQSPTHLIKTRGQQVTLRCSSQSGHNTVSWYQQALGQGPQFIFQYYREEENGRGNFPPRFSGLQFPNYSSELNVNALELDDSALYLCASSLQLTETQYFGPGTRLLVL.

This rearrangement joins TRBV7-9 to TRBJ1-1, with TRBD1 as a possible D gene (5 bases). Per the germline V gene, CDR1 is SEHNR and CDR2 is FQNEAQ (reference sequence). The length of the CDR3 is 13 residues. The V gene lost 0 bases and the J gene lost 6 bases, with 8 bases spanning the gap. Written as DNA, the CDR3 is TGTGCCAGCAGCTTAGCGGGGCTCTCTGAAGCTTTCTTT. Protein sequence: CASSLAGLSEAFF.

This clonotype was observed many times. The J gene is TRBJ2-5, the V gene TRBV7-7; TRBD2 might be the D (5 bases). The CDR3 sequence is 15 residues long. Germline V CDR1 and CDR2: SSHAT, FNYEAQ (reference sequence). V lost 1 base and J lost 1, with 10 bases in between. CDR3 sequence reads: CASSLGSGPQETQYF. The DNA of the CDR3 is TGTGCCAGCAGCTTAGGGAGCGGCCCCCAAGAGACCCAGTACTTC.

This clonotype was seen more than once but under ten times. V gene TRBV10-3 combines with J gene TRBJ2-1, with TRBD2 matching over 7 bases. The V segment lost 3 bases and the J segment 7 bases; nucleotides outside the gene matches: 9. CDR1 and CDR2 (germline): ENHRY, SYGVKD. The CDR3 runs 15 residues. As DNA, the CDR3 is TGTGCCATCAGTGAATCTAGGCGGGAGACTAATGAGCAGTTCTTC. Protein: CAISESRRETNEQFF.

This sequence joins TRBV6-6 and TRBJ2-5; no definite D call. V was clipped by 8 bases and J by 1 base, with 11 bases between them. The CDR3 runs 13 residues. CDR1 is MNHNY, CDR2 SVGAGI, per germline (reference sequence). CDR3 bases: TGTGCCAGCTACGGCCCGGGCCAAGAGACCCAGTACTTC. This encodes CASYGPGQETQYF.

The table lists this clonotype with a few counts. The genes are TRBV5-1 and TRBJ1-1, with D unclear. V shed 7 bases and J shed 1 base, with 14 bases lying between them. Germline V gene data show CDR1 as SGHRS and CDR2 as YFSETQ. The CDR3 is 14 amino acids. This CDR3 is CASHPLTGNTEAFF. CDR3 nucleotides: TGCGCCAGCCACCCACTGACGGGGAACACTGAAGCTTTCTTT.

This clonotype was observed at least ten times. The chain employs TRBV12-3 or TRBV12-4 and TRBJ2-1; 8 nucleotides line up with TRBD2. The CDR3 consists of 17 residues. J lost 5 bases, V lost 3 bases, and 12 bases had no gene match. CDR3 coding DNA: TGTGCCAGCAGTTTCTACCGACTCCGAGCGGGAGACAATGAGCAGTTCTTC. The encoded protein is CASSFYRLRAGDNEQFF.

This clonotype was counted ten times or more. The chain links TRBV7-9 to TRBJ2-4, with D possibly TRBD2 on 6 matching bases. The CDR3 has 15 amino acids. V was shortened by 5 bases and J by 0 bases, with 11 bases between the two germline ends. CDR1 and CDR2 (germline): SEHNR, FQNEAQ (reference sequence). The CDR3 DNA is TGTGCCAGCAGCCTTATCGGGGGAGCCAAAAACATTCAGTACTTC. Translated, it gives CASSLIGGAKNIQYF.

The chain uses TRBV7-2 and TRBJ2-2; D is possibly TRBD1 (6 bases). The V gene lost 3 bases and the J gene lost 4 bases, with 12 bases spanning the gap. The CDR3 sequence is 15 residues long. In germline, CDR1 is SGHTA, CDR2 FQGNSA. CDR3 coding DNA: TGTGCCAGCAGCTTGTGGGGACAAAGCACCGGGGAGCTGTTTTTT. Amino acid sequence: CASSLWGQSTGELFF.

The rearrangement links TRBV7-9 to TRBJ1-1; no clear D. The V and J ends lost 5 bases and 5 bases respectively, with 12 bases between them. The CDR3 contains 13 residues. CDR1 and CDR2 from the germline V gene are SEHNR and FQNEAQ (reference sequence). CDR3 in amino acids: CASSPLGKTEAFF. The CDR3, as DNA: TGTGCCAGCAGCCCCCTCGGGAAGACTGAAGCTTTCTTT.

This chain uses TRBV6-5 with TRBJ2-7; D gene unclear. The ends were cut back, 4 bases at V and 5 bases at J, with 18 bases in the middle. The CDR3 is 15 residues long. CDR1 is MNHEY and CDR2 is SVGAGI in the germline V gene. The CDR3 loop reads CASSSQTKAVHEQYF. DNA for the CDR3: TGTGCCAGCAGTTCCCAGACCAAGGCGGTCCACGAGCAGTACTTC.

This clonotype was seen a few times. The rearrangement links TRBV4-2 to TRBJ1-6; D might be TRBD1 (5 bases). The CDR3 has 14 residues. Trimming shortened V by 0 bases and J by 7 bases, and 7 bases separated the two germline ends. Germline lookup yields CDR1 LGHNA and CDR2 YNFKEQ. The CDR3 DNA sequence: TGTGCCAGCAGCCAAGACAACAGGAATTCACCCCTCCACTTT. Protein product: CASSQDNRNSPLHF.

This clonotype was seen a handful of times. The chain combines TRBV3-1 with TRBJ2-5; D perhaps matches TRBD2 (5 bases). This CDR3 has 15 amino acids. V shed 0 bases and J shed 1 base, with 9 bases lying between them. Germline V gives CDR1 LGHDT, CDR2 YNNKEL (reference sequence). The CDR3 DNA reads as TGTGCCAGCAGCCAAGAACGGAGGTCCCAAGAGACCCAGTACTTC. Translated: CASSQERRSQETQYF.

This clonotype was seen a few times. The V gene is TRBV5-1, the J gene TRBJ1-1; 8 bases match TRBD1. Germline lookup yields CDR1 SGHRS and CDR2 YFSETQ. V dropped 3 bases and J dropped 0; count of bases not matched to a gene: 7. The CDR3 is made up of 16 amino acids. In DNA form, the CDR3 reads TGCGCCAGCAGCTCCGGACAGGGTTTTATGAACACTGAAGCTTTCTTT. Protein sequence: CASSSGQGFMNTEAFF.

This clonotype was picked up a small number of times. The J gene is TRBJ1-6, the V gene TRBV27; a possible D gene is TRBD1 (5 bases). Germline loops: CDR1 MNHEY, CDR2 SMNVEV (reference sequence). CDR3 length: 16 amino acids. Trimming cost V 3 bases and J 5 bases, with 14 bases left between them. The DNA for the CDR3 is TGTGCCAGCAGTTTCGGGGCGCGGTCCAATAATTCACCCCTCCACTTT. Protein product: CASSFGARSNNSPLHF.

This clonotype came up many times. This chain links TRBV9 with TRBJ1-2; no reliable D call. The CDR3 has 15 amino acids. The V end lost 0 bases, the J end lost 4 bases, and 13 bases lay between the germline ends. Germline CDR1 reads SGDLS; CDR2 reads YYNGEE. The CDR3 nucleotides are TGTGCCAGCAGCGTAGAGGATGTGGCGAGCTATGGCTACACCTTC. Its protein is CASSVEDVASYGYTF.

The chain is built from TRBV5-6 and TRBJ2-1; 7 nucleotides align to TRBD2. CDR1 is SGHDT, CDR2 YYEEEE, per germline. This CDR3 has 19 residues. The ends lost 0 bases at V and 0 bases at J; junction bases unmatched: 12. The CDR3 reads CASSLGPGASGSSYNEQFF. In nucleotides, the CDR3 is TGTGCCAGCAGCTTGGGGCCCGGGGCTAGCGGCAGCTCCTACAATGAGCAGTTCTTC. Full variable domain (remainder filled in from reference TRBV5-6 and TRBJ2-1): DAGVTQSPTHLIKTRGQQVTLRCSPKSGHDTVSWYQQALGQGPQFIFQYYEEEERQRGNFPDRFSGHQFPNYSSELNVNALLLGDSALYLCASSLGPGASGSSYNEQFFGPGTRLTVL.

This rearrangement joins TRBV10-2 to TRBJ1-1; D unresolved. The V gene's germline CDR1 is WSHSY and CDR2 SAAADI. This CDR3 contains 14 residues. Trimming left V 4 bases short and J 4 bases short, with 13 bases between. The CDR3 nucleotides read TGCGCCAGCAGTGGCCCGGGCCCGGGCACTGAAGCTTTCTTT. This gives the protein CASSGPGPGTEAFF.

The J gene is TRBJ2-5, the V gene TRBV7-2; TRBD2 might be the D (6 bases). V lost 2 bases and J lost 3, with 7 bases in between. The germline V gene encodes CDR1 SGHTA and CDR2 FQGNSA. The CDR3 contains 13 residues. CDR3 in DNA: TGTGCCAGCAGCTTATGGGGGGAAGAGACCCAGTACTTC. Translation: CASSLWGEETQYF.

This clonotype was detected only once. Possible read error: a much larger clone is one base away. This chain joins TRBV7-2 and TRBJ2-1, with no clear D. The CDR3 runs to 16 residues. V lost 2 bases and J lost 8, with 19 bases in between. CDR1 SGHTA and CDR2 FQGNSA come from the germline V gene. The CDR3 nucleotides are TGTGCCAGCAGCTTAAAGATGGATTCGGTCGCATATGAGCAGTTCTTC. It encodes CASSLKMDSVAYEQFF.